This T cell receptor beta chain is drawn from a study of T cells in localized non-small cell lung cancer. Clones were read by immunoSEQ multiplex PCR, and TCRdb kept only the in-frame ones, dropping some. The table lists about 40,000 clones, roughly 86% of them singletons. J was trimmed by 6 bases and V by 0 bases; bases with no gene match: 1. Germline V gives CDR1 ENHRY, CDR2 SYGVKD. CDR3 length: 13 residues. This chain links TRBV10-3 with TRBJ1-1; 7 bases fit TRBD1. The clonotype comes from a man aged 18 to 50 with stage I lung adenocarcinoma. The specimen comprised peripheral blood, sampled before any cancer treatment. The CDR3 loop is CAISESQGAEAFF. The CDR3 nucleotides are TGTGCCATCAGTGAGTCTCAGGGGGCTGAAGCTTTCTTT.